This T cell receptor (beta chain) was captured by sequencing in a study of blood T cell repertoires in COVID-19. Study background: COVID-19 samples from acute and convalescent phases originated in the United States, Italy and Spain.

Per the study methods: Amplifying reference gene primers gave estimates of nucleated cell counts. The method was immunoSEQ multiplex PCR; TCRdb's version includes in-frame clones alone and lacks a portion of them. D and trimming were read from the DNA, whereas the V and J calls and clone size are those reported in that table. The sample includes under 350,000 clones, around 90% of them seen just once. The CDR3 is 14 residues long. Deletions cut 3 bases from V and 8 bases from J, with 11 bases between. CDR1 and CDR2 from the germline V gene are LNHDA and SQIVND (reference sequence). Donors of Cohort 3 who recovered were those that had two negative PCRs, clearance, or symptom resolution.

Sequenced input: PBMCs or T cells enriched from blood (not recorded which). The chain links TRBV19 to TRBJ1-6; D uncertain. This clonotype originated in a woman aged 40 to 50 who had recovered from COVID-19. CDR3 region: CASSIWQRDSPLHF. CDR3 in DNA: TGTGCCAGTAGTATTTGGCAGAGGGATTCACCCCTCCACTTT.